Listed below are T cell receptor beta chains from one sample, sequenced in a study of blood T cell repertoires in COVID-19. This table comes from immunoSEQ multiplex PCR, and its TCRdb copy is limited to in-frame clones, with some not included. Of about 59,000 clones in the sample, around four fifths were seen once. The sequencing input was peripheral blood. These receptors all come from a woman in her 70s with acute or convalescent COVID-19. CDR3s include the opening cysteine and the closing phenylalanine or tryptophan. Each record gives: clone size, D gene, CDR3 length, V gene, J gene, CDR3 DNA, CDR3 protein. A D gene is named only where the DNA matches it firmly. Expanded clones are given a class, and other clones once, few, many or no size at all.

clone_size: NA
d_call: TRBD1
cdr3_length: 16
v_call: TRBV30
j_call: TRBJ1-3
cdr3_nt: TGTGCCTGGAGTGTACGAGGGGGCCATTCTGGAAACACCATATATTTT
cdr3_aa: CAWSVRGGHSGNTIYF

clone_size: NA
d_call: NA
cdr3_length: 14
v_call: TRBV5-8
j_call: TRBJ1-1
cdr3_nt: TGTGCCACCCAAATACCCAGGGAAAGCACTGAAGCTTTCTTT
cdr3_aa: CATQIPRESTEAFF

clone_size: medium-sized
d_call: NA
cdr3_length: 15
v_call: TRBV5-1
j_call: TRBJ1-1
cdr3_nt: TGCGCCAGCAGCCTCCAGGGTTCTTGGAACACTGAAGCTTTCTTT
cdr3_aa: CASSLQGSWNTEAFF

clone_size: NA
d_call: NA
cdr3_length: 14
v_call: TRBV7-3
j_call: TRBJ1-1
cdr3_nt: TGTGCCAGCAGCTTACAAAGGGGAAACACTGAAGCTTTCTTT
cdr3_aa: CASSLQRGNTEAFF

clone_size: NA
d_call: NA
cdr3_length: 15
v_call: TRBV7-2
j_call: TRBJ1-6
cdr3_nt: TGTGCCAGCAGCTTAGTACAGGGACGAAATTCACCCCTCCACTTT
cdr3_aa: CASSLVQGRNSPLHF

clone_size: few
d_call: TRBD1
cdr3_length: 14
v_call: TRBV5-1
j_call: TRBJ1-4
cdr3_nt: TGCGCCAGCAGCTTGGGACAGGGGGCCGAAAAACTGTTTTTT
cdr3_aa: CASSLGQGAEKLFF

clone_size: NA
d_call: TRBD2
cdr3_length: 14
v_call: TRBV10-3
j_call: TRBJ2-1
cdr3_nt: TGTGCCATCAGTGGACTAGCGGACTACAATGAGCAGTTCTTC
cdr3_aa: CAISGLADYNEQFF

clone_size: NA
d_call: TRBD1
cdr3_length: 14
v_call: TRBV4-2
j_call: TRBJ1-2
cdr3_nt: TGTGCCAGCAGCCAGACTGGGACAGGTGGAGGCTACACCTTC
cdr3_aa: CASSQTGTGGGYTF

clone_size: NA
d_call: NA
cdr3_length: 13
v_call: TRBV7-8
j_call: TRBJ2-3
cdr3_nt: TGTGCCAGCAGGAGGGACAACACAGATACGCAGTATTTT
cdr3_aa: CASRRDNTDTQYF

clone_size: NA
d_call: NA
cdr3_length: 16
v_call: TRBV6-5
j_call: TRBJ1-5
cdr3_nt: TGTGCCAGCAGTTACTCGGGGGACACCGTCAATCAGCCCCAGCATTTT
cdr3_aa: CASSYSGDTVNQPQHF

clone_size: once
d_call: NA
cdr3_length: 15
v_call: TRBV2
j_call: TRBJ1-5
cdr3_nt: TGTGCCAGCAGTCTTCACCGAAGGGGGAATCAGCCCCAGCATTTT
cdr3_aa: CASSLHRRGNQPQHF

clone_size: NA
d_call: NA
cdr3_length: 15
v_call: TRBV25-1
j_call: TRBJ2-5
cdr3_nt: TGTGCCAGCAGTGATGGGACACTAATCCAAGAGACCCAGTACTTC
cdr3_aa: CASSDGTLIQETQYF

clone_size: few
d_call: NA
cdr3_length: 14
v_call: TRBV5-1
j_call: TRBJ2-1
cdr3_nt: TGCGCCAGCAGCTGGCGAACAGGGCCCAATGAGCAGTTCTTC
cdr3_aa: CASSWRTGPNEQFF

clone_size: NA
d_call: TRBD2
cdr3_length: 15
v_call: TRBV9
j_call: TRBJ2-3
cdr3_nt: TGTGCCAGCAGCCCCAGGGCGGGGGATCACGATACGCAGTATTTT
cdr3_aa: CASSPRAGDHDTQYF

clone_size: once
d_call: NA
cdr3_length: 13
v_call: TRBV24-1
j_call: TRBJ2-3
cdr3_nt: TGTGCCACCAGCTTCGGGAACGCAGATACGCAGTATTTT
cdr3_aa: CATSFGNADTQYF

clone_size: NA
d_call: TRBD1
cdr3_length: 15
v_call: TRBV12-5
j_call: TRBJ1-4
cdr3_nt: TGTGCTAGTGGCACATCGACAGGGGGCGGTGAAAAACTGTTTTTT
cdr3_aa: CASGTSTGGGEKLFF

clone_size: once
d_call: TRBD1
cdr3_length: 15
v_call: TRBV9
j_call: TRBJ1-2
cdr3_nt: TGTGCCAGCAGCGTGATGTTACAGGGGAACTATGGCTACACCTTC
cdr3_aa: CASSVMLQGNYGYTF

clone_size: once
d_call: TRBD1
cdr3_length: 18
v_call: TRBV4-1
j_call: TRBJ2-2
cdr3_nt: TGCGCCAGCAGCCGGGTCTCCGGGACAGGGGGAGGGACCGGGGAGCTGTTTTTT
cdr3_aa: CASSRVSGTGGGTGELFF

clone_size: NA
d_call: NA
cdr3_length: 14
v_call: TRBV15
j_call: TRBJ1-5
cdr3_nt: TGTGCCACCAGCCCGGACACAAGCAATCAGCCCCAGCATTTT
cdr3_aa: CATSPDTSNQPQHF

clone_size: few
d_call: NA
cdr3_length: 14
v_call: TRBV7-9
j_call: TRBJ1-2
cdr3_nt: TGTGCCAGCACCCGATGGCAGGGCCCGTATGGCTACACCTTC
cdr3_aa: CASTRWQGPYGYTF

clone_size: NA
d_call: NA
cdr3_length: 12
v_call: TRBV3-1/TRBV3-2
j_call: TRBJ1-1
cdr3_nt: TGTGCCAGCAGTCGTAAGAACACTGAAGCTTTCTTT
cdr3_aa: CASSRKNTEAFF

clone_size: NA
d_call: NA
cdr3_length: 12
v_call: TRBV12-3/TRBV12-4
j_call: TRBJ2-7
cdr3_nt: TGTGCCAGCAGTTTCCAGGGATACGAGCAGTACTTC
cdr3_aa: CASSFQGYEQYF

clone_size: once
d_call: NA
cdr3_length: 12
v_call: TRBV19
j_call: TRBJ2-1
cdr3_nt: TGTGCCAGTAGTATAGGCGGGTATGAGCAGTTCTTC
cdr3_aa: CASSIGGYEQFF

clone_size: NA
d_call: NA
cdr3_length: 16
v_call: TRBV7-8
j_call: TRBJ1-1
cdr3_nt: TGTGCCAGCAGCTTTGGGGGGGGAACAGTGAACACTGAAGCTTTCTTT
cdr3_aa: CASSFGGGTVNTEAFF

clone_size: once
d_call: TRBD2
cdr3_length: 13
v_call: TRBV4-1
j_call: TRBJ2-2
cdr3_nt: TGCGCCAGCAGTCGGGGGGTAGACGGGGAGCTGTTTTTT
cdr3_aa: CASSRGVDGELFF

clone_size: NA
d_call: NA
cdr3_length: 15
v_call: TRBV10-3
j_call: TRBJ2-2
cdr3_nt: TGTGCCAGTGTCCGGACAGCCCCGGACACCGGGGAGCTGTTTTTT
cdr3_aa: CASVRTAPDTGELFF

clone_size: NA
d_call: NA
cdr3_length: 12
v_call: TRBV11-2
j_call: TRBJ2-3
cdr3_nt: TGTGCCAGCAGCTTAGGTGGGGCCTCGGGGTATTTT
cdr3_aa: CASSLGGASGYF

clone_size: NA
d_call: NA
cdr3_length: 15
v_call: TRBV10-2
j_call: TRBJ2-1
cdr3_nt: TGCGCCAGCAGGCCTACAGGTCGGGGGTTCTATGAGCAGTTCTTC
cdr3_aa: CASRPTGRGFYEQFF

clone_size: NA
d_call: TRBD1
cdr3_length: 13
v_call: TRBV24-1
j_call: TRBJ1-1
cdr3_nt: TGTGCCACCAGCCCACAGGGGGGAACTGAAGCTTTCTTT
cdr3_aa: CATSPQGGTEAFF

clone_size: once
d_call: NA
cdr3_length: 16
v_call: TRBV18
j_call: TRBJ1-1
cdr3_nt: TGTGCCAGCTCACCACCGACAAGGGTAGGAACAGGTGAAGCTTTCTTT
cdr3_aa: CASSPPTRVGTGEAFF

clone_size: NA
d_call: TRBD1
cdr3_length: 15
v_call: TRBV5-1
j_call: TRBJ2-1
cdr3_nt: TGCGCCAGCAGCGCCGGGACAGGGGGCCGCAGTGAGCAGTTCTTC
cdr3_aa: CASSAGTGGRSEQFF

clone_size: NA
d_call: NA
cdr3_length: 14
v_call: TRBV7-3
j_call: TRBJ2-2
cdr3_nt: TGTGCCAGCAGCCTGACACCGAACACCGGGGAGCTGTTTTTT
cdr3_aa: CASSLTPNTGELFF

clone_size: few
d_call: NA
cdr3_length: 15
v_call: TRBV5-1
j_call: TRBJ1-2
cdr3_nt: TGCGCCAGCAGCTTGATGGCAGGGACTAACTATGGCTACACCTTC
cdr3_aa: CASSLMAGTNYGYTF

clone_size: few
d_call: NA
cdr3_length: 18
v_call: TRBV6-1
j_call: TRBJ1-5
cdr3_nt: TGTGCCAGCAGTGAAGCGCTTCAGCTGGCAGGGCTAAGCCAGCCCCAGCATTTT
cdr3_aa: CASSEALQLAGLSQPQHF

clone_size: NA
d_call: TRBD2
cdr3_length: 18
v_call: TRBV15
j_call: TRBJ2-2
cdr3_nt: TGTGCCACCAGCAGTCGACTAGCGGGGGCATCAAGGGGTGGGGAGCTGTTTTTT
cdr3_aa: CATSSRLAGASRGGELFF

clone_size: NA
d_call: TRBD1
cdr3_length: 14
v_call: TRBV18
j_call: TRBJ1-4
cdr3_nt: TGTGCCAGCTCACCAGGGACAGGGTACGAAAAACTGTTTTTT
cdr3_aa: CASSPGTGYEKLFF

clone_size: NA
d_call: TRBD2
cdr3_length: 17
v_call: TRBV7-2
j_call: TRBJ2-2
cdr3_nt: TGTGCCAGCAGCTTAGTTAGCGGGGGTTCGAACACCGGGGAGCTGTTTTTT
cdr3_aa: CASSLVSGGSNTGELFF